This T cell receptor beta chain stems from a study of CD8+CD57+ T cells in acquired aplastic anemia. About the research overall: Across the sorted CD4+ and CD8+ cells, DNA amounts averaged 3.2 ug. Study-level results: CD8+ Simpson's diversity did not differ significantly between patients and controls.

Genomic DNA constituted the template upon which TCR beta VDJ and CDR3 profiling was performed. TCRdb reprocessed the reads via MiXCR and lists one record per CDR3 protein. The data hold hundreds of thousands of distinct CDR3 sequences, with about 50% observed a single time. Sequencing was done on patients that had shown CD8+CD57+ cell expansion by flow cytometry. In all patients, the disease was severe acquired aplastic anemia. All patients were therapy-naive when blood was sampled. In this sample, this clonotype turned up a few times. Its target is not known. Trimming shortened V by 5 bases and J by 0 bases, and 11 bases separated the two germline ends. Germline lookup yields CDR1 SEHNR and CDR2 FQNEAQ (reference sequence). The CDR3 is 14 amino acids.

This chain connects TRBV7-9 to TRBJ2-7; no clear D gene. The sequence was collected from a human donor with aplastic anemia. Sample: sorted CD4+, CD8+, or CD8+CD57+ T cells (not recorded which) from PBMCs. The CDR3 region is CASSHDMSSYEQYF. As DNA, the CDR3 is TGTGCCAGCAGCCATGACATGAGCTCCTACGAGCAGTACTTC.